What follows are 14 T cell receptor beta chains derived from one specimen sequenced in a study of blood T cell repertoires in COVID-19. The protocol was immunoSEQ multiplex PCR, while the TCRdb copy is restricted to in-frame clones and leaves out a portion. The sample shows 200,000 to 250,000 clones, roughly 80% of them seen only once. Specimen: peripheral blood. These receptors were collected from a woman aged 50 to 60 with acute or convalescent COVID-19.

J is TRBJ1-2 and V is TRBV3-1 (or the pseudogene TRBV3-2); possibly TRBD1 for D (6 bases). Trimming removed 1 base at V and 4 bases at J, with 16 bases between. Germline V gene data show CDR1 as LGHDT and CDR2 as YNNKEL (reference sequence). This CDR3 has 16 residues. The chain's CDR3 is CASSQVALTGPYGYTF. In nucleotides, the CDR3 is TGTGCCAGCAGCCAAGTCGCCCTGACAGGTCCCTATGGCTACACCTTC.

The V gene is TRBV28, the J gene TRBJ1-1; TRBD1 matches at 8 bases. The CDR3 extends over 15 amino acids. V was pared by 4 bases and J by 2 bases, with 6 bases of the junction left unmatched. CDR1 and CDR2 (germline): MDHEN, SYDVKM. CDR3 DNA: TGTGCCAGCAGTTGGACAGGGCAGAGAAACACTGAAGCTTTCTTT. Amino acids: CASSWTGQRNTEAFF.

In DNA, the CDR3 is TGTGCCAGCAGCCGGGGACAAATTAATGAAAAACTGTTTTTT. Translated: CASSRGQINEKLFF. This chain joins TRBV5-6 and TRBJ1-4, with D possibly matching TRBD1 (6 bases). Germline V gene lookup returns CDR1 SGHDT and CDR2 YYEEEE. Trimming cost V 4 bases and J 4 bases, with 11 bases left between them. The CDR3 runs 14 residues. The complete variable domain, with remaining parts taken from reference TRBV5-6 and TRBJ1-4, reads DAGVTQSPTHLIKTRGQQVTLRCSPKSGHDTVSWYQQALGQGPQFIFQYYEEEERQRGNFPDRFSGHQFPNYSSELNVNALLLGDSALYLCASSRGQINEKLFFGSGTQLSVL.

This rearrangement joins TRBV6-6 to TRBJ1-4; the D gene is possibly TRBD1 (6 bases). Trimming shortened V by 6 bases and J by 3 bases, and 17 bases separated the two germline ends. CDR1 and CDR2 from the germline V gene are MNHNY and SVGAGI (reference sequence). The CDR3 consists of 16 residues. The CDR3: CASSPWYRDPNEKLFF. The CDR3 region has the DNA TGTGCCAGCAGCCCATGGTACAGGGATCCTAATGAAAAACTGTTTTTT.

The chain is built from TRBV19 and TRBJ2-5, with D unresolved. In germline, CDR1 is LNHDA, CDR2 SQIVND (reference sequence). Trimming took off 6 bases at V and 4 bases at J, with 12 bases between the two ends. This CDR3 comprises 13 residues. CDR3 in DNA: TGTGCCAGTAGCTCCAGTCAGTCAGAGACCCAGTACTTC. This translates into CASSSSQSETQYF.

This clone was observed a few times. The DNA of the CDR3 is TGTGCCTGGGGGGGACTAGCGGGGAGCTACGAGCAGTACTTC. This sequence encodes CAWGGLAGSYEQYF. V and J are TRBV30 and TRBJ2-7; 13 bases align to TRBD2. Germline V gene lookup returns CDR1 GTSNPN and CDR2 SVGIG (reference sequence). V shed 5 bases, J shed 3 bases, and the junction held 4 bases outside the gene matches. The CDR3 loop spans 14 amino acids.

The chain uses TRBV18 and TRBJ2-1; 9 nucleotides align to TRBD1. The V gene's germline CDR1 is KGHSH and CDR2 LQKENI. This CDR3 has 15 amino acids. J lost 5 bases, V lost 5 bases, and 7 bases had no gene match. The CDR3 nucleotides are TGTGCCAGCTCAAAACAGGGGGCGGGAGACAATGAGCAGTTCTTC. It is translated as CASSKQGAGDNEQFF.

This rearrangement joins TRBV5-5 to TRBJ2-4; 7 nucleotides align to TRBD1. Trimming took 5 bases from V and 0 from J; bases not matched to a gene: 11. CDR3 length equals 17 residues. From germline, CDR1 is SGHKS and CDR2 YYEKEE (reference sequence). The DNA of the CDR3 is TGTGCCAGCAGTCTCTACCGGACAGGAGAAGCCAAAAACATTCAGTACTTC. This codes for CASSLYRTGEAKNIQYF.

V and J are TRBV6-5 and TRBJ2-7; no firm D call. This CDR3 is built from 14 residues. The V and J ends lost 0 bases and 2 bases respectively, with 8 bases between them. In germline, CDR1 is MNHEY, CDR2 SVGAGI. The CDR3 DNA is TGTGCCAGCAGTTACTCTGGCTCCCCCTACGAGCAGTACTTC. This codes for CASSYSGSPYEQYF.

V and J are TRBV24-1 and TRBJ1-1; perhaps TRBD1 as D (5 bases). V gave up 5 bases and J gave up 5 bases, with 17 bases separating them. There are 15 residues in the CDR3. CDR1 is KGHDR and CDR2 is SFDVKD in the germline V gene. The CDR3 nucleotides are TGTGCCACCAGTGGGAATTCAGGGTTTTGGACTGAAGCTTTCTTT. Its translation is CATSGNSGFWTEAFF.

The V gene is TRBV21-1, the J gene TRBJ2-2; the table assigns TRBD1, which was not confirmed against the DNA. TRBV21-1 constitutes a pseudogene. The CDR3 extends over 15 amino acids. CDR3: CASSKTGLNTGELFF. The CDR3 nucleotides read TGTGCCAGCAGCAAGACAGGGTTGAACACCGGGGAGCTGTTTTTT.

This clone was observed a few times. This chain joins TRBV11-2 and TRBJ1-1, with 9 bases lining up with TRBD1. The V gene's germline CDR1 is SGHAT and CDR2 FQNNGV. There are 18 residues in the CDR3. The J segment lost 2 bases and the V segment lost 5 bases, leaving 15 bases of the junction unmatched. In nucleotides, the CDR3 is TGTGCCAGCAGCCCTCTCTTGGGACAGGGAAGGTTAAACACTGAAGCTTTCTTT. It is translated as CASSPLLGQGRLNTEAFF. Variable domain in full (rest from reference TRBV11-2 and TRBJ1-1): EAGVAQSPRYKIIEKRQSVAFWCNPISGHATLYWYQQILGQGPKLLIQFQNNGVVDDSQLPKDRFSAERLKGVDSTLKIQPAKLEDSAVYLCASSPLLGQGRLNTEAFFGQGTRLTVV.

This chain uses TRBV7-2 with TRBJ2-3, with 16 bases matching TRBD2. CDR1 is SGHTA and CDR2 is FQGNSA in the germline V gene. V shed 4 bases, J shed 4 bases, and the junction held 2 bases outside the gene matches. This CDR3 comprises 16 residues. The CDR3 region has the DNA TGTGCCAGCAGCTGGGGACTAGCGGGGGGGCCAGATACGCAGTATTTT. Residues: CASSWGLAGGPDTQYF.

There are a few counts of this clone. V is TRBV28 and J is TRBJ2-7; 9 bases agree with TRBD1. The V gene end was trimmed by 7 bases and the J gene end by 3 bases; junction bases not matched to a gene: 10. The V gene's germline CDR1 is MDHEN and CDR2 SYDVKM. This CDR3 has 15 amino acids. The CDR3 here is CASTTIGQGIYEQYF. CDR3 DNA sequence: TGTGCCAGCACAACCATCGGACAGGGGATCTACGAGCAGTACTTC. Using reference TRBV28 and TRBJ2-7 for the parts outside the CDR3, the full variable domain is DVKVTQSSRYLVKRTGEKVFLECVQDMDHENMFWYRQDPGLGLRLIYFSYDVKMKEKGDIPEGYSVSREKKERFSLILESASTNQTSMYLCASTTIGQGIYEQYFGPGTRLTVT.